This T cell receptor beta chain originates from a study of blood T cell repertoires in COVID-19 (dated by TCRdb to 2020 to 2021). Regarding the complete study: Collaborator samples came from the United States, Italy and Spain and covered acute and convalescent phases of COVID-19. Sample metadata almost always included a de-identified subject ID, COVID-19 status, age in years and sex. The material from the prospective study consisted of cDNA or gDNA derived from T cells, B-cell-depleted T cells, or PBMCs. Where available, HLA class I and class II types were obtained from metadata supplied by the sample provider rather than from assay-based typing. Samples were obtained from the ongoing ImmuneRACE study (first 160 participants) and from some 1,300 subjects provided by 6 global collaborators. The repertoires were made available in a free public database intended to serve as a resource for research on the immune response to SARS-CoV-2. Deeply sampled blood TCRbeta repertoires from subjects exposed to, actively infected with, or recovered from COVID-19 were included in the dataset.

The full study reports these points: Clinical and demographic metadata were provided uncurated, with the amount varying by source and participant.

Collaborating institutions collected whole blood in K2EDTA tubes following their own protocols. For TCRbeta analysis, collaborators shipped samples in one of three forms: frozen whole blood, isolated PBMCs, or DNA extracted from either of those sample types. TCRbeta CDR3 regions were amplified from genomic DNA by means of the immunoSEQ Assay, a bias-controlled multiplex PCR. The source study handled its data this way. The number of nucleated cells in each sample was estimated from the amplification of reference gene primers within the assay. Sequence reads were collapsed and filtered to measure the absolute abundance of every unique TCRbeta CDR3 rearrangement. For each sample, productive Simpson clonality was calculated by taking the square root of Simpson's diversity index across productive rearrangements. This immuneACCESS table, as held by TCRdb, lists in-frame sequences with V and J called but not all clones. Of the missing ones, under half trace to an unresolved V gene in checked studies; the others have no known cause. The V and J calls and clone size are taken from that table; D and trimming were inferred from the DNA. The sample includes some 150,000 clones, with 85% to 90% observed a single time. Of the sample, approximately 9% falls within the top ten clones.

Trimming at the junction amounts to 7 bases on V and 0 bases on J, and the germline ends lie 10 bases apart. From the cysteine up to the phenylalanine, the CDR3 has a length of 14 residues. Only the CDR3 portion is preserved as DNA: 42 bases, with reading frame beginning at the first base. Based on the germline V gene (reference sequence), the CDR1 and CDR2 sequences are MNHEY and SMNVEV. Comment on this clone: The clone's antigen remains unknown. Base qualities were left out, and no much larger clone turns up one base away.

The receptor chain draws on TRBV27 and TRBJ2-1, with no reliable assignment of the D segment. The TCR sequence derives from a woman in her fifties or sixties with active or convalescent COVID-19. The sample consisted of peripheral blood. The sequenced DNA: TGTGCCAGCATTTCCCTTAGCTCCTACAATGAGCAGTTCTTC. The resulting protein is CASISLSSYNEQFF.